The clone carrying this T cell receptor beta chain showed up just a few times. Its specificity is unknown. The CDR3 has 13 residues. V lost 2 bases and J 2 bases, leaving 10 bases between the germline ends. Germline values: CDR1 DFQATT, CDR2 SNEGSKA (reference sequence). These data originate in a study of T-cell memory formation after mild COVID-19. Study overall: The TCR clusters were mostly specific to one donor. The study, taken as a whole, reports: Several responding clones turned up in pre-infection memory, indicating that cross-reactive memory may have taken part.

Employing constant-segment primers, 5'RACE generated TCR alpha and TCR beta cDNA libraries bearing sample barcodes and UMIs. TCRdb ran MiXCR on the 5' RACE reads and lists one entry per CDR3 protein. The repertoire has hundreds of thousands of distinct CDR3 sequences, about 24% of them found once; the top ten carry 8.5% to 10%. The chain carries TRBV20-1 and TRBJ2-7; possible D gene TRBD1, 6 bases. This receptor was taken from an adult woman who had mild COVID-19 (a few samples of this study predate the infection). Cell type and time point are not known. The sequenced sample was PBMCs or a T cell subset sorted from them (not recorded which). The CDR3 DNA reads TGCAGTGCTAGACCCAGGGGTACCTACGAGCAGTACTTC. It encodes CSARPRGTYEQYF.